The 3 T cell receptor beta chains in this list originate from one sample, sequenced in a study of blood T cell repertoires in COVID-19. Produced via immunoSEQ multiplex PCR; TCRdb's table is partial and in-frame only. The sample carries about 300,000 clones, approximately 86% recorded once. Sequenced: peripheral blood. These TCRs come from a man aged 65-85 years with acute or convalescent COVID-19.

The chain links TRBV27 to TRBJ1-1, with TRBD1 identical over 8 bases. Germline V gene sequence: CDR1 MNHEY, CDR2 SMNVEV (reference sequence). With 4 bases clipped from V and 4 bases from J, the junction kept 5 bases outside the gene matches. This CDR3 spans 14 amino acids. The CDR3 sequence: CASSWQGAATEAFF. DNA for the CDR3: TGTGCCAGCAGTTGGCAGGGGGCGGCCACTGAAGCTTTCTTT.

The CDR3 DNA reads as TGTGCCAGCAGCTTATCGGGTATTTTGCATGAGCAGTTCTTC. It specifies CASSLSGILHEQFF. V usage is TRBV7-2 and J usage is TRBJ2-1; D remains unclear. Germline lookup yields CDR1 SGHTA and CDR2 FQGNSA. Trimming cost V 2 bases and J 8 bases, with 13 bases left between them. The CDR3 totals 14 residues.

The J gene is TRBJ1-6, the V gene TRBV19; 8 bases line up with TRBD1. The CDR3 covers 15 residues. Unmatched junction bases numbered 5, after V lost 0 bases and J lost 10 bases. Germline CDR1 is LNHDA and CDR2 is SQIVND (reference sequence). The CDR3 DNA reads as TGTGCCAGTAGTATAGAGCCGACAGGGGCCTCACCCCTCCACTTT. Translation: CASSIEPTGASPLHF.